This TCR beta chain was captured by sequencing in a study of control samples from healthy donors and cancer patients (dated by TCRdb to 2020 to 2022). A remark on this clone: Its antigen is unknown. Qualities for individual bases were not recorded, and no much larger clone is one base off.

Libraries came from the immunoSEQ multiplex PCR assay. Held by TCRdb, this immuneACCESS table contains in-frame sequences only and omits some clones. Under half of the omission traces to an unresolved V gene where checked; the cause of the rest is unknown. The sample data list around 120,000 clones, and approximately 88% of these were observed just once. Of the sample, 3.4% is held by the ten largest clones. From its cysteine to its phenylalanine, the CDR3 spans 19 amino acids. The only DNA kept is the CDR3, 57 bases in frame from the first base. CDR1 is given as SGHAT and CDR2 as FQNNGV, both from the germline V gene. Trimming accounts for 1 base at V and 6 bases at J, while the number of junction bases matched to no gene is 16.

The sequence derives from a man aged 40-49 years in good health. Here the chain combines TRBV11-2 and TRBJ2-2; 8 central bases correspond to TRBD1. The material sequenced was blood. In nucleotide form, the sequence is TGTGCCAGCAGCTTAGTCTTCGGTGGGCAGGGGGCTTTTGCCGGGGAGCTGTTTTTT. It encodes CASSLVFGGQGAFAGELFF.